This passage covers 11 T cell receptor beta chains from one sample sequenced in a study of shared clonotypes between healthy human individuals. Here immunoSEQ multiplex PCR was the method, and the copy in TCRdb shows in-frame clones only, minus some. Of some 2.3 million clones detected, roughly 93% appear once; the ten largest clones hold about 0.37%. Sequencing was done on a sample of naive CD4+ T cells from PBMCs. Subset denoted: CD45RA+ positively selected. These receptors were taken from a man between 18 and 29 years old in good health. Some clones in this sample may be carry-over from other donors' samples.

The gene calls are TRBV6-1 and TRBJ1-1, with D perhaps matching TRBD1 (6 bases). Germline V gene lookup returns CDR1 MNHNS and CDR2 SASEGT. Trimming left V 6 bases short and J 0 bases short, with 11 bases between. This CDR3 has 14 residues. The CDR3 loop reads CASRTGHLNTEAFF. The DNA of the CDR3 is TGTGCCAGCAGAACGGGACATTTGAACACTGAAGCTTTCTTT.

This clone was seen only once. The gene calls are TRBV9 and TRBJ1-1; D not resolved. V lost 4 bases to trimming and J lost 0 bases, with 19 bases between them. CDR3 length equals 17 residues. Germline V gene data show CDR1 as SGDLS and CDR2 as YYNGEE. CDR3 nucleotide sequence: TGTGCCAGCAGCCCCCGTTTTTCCCCATACTTGAACACTGAAGCTTTCTTT. It codes for CASSPRFSPYLNTEAFF.

The chain recombines TRBV29-1 with TRBJ2-3; weak D call: TRBD1 (6 bases). Germline V CDR1 and CDR2: SQVTM, ANQGSEA. The V end lost 3 bases, the J end lost 7 bases, and 26 bases lay between the germline ends. This CDR3 is built from 17 residues. CDR3 sequence (DNA): TGCAGCGTTGAGGTTAGCTGGGACACCCGACCACAAAATACGCAGTATTTT. It is translated as CSVEVSWDTRPQNTQYF.

This sequence joins TRBV6-5 and TRBJ2-1; 9 bases fit TRBD1. V was pared by 6 bases and J by 4 bases, with 7 bases of the junction left unmatched. Germline values: CDR1 MNHEY, CDR2 SVGAGI. The CDR3 is 15 amino acids. The CDR3 spells CASRTGTGWYNEQFF. CDR3 DNA: TGTGCCAGCAGGACAGGGACAGGGTGGTACAATGAGCAGTTCTTC.

The gene calls are TRBV9 and TRBJ2-7, with D perhaps TRBD1 or TRBD2 (5 bases each). Trimming took 0 bases from V and 7 from J, leaving 11 bases between them. Per the germline V gene, CDR1 is SGDLS and CDR2 is YYNGEE. CDR3 length: 13 amino acids. The CDR3 region is CASSVVGTGEQYF. DNA for the CDR3: TGTGCCAGCAGCGTAGTCGGGACCGGAGAGCAGTACTTC.

The chain recombines TRBV2 with TRBJ2-6; D might be TRBD2 (5 bases). Germline assignment: CDR1 SNHLY and CDR2 FYNNEI. The CDR3 is 17 amino acids. Trimming shortened V by 5 bases and J by 0 bases, and 14 bases separated the two germline ends. CDR3 amino acids: CASSPRGLFSGANVLTF. For the CDR3, the DNA is TGTGCCAGCAGTCCTCGAGGACTCTTCTCTGGGGCCAACGTCCTGACTTTC.

This clone was counted once. The chain joins TRBV12-5 to TRBJ1-5; TRBD1 might be the D (5 bases). Trimming took off 1 base at V and 9 bases at J, with 10 bases between the two ends. The CDR3 length is 13 residues. Germline loops: CDR1 LGHNT, CDR2 FRNRAP. DNA for the CDR3: TGTGCTAGTGGTTTGGGCCAGGGTCCGCCCCAGCATTTT. It specifies CASGLGQGPPQHF.

This clone is a singleton in its sample. CDR3 in amino acids: CASRPSNPSRGGRYEQYF. CDR3 in DNA: TGTGCCAGCAGACCCTCGAACCCCTCCAGGGGGGGTCGCTACGAGCAGTACTTC. The chain uses TRBV14 and TRBJ2-5; D assignment may be TRBD1 or TRBD2 (7 bases each). The DNA end is more similar to TRBJ2-7, so the J call may be wrong. The CDR3 has 18 residues. Germline CDR1 and CDR2: SGHDN and FVKESK.

The chain uses TRBV5-1 and TRBJ1-2, with D possibly matching TRBD1 (5 bases). V was pared by 0 bases and J by 0 bases, with 9 bases between. Germline CDR1 reads SGHRS; CDR2 reads YFSETQ. The CDR3 has 15 residues. The CDR3 loop is CASSLDGASNYGYTF. The CDR3 DNA is TGCGCCAGCAGCTTGGACGGGGCGTCTAACTATGGCTACACCTTC.

The chain combines TRBV4-1 with TRBJ1-1, with D unresolved. CDR3 length: 14 residues. Trimming cost V 2 bases and J 0 bases, with 7 bases left between them. The germline V gene encodes CDR1 MGHRA and CDR2 YSYEKL. The CDR3 is CASSQSLVNTEAFF. The DNA for the CDR3 is TGCGCCAGCAGCCAATCACTTGTGAACACTGAAGCTTTCTTT.

Of note for this clone: The sample carries other DNA sequences with the same CDR3. The chain is built from TRBV4-1 and TRBJ2-7; D unclear. With 1 base removed from V and 3 bases from J, the gap between germline ends came to 7 bases. The CDR3 sequence is 13 residues long. Germline V gene lookup returns CDR1 MGHRA and CDR2 YSYEKL. In DNA form, the CDR3 reads TGCGCCAGCAGCCAAGCGGGCAGCTACGAGCAGTACTTC. Its protein product is CASSQAGSYEQYF.